These 15 T cell receptor beta chains were all obtained from the same sample, sequenced in a study of T cell repertoires in cytomegalovirus infection. In TCRdb, the reads were re-called with MiXCR into one record per CDR3 protein. The table lists 500,000 to 600,000 distinct CDR3 sequences, approximately 15% of them singletons. Sequences were obtained from CD8+ T cells from PBMCs. These receptors were obtained from a human donor in good health (CMV status not recorded). Some clones in this sample may be carry-over from other donors' samples.

This clonotype was seen repeatedly, ten times or more. The V and J genes are TRBV6-1 and TRBJ2-3; D could derive from TRBD1 or TRBD2 (7 bases each). This CDR3 is built from 16 residues. Germline assignment: CDR1 MNHNS and CDR2 SASEGT. Trimming shortened V by 6 bases and J by 2 bases, and 18 bases separated the two germline ends. The CDR3 region has the DNA TGTGCCAGCAGCAAGATGACAGGGAGGGCCACAGATACGCAGTATTTT. Amino acids: CASSKMTGRATDTQYF.

The table lists this clonotype with a few counts. The rearrangement uses TRBV19 and TRBJ1-5, with TRBD1 as a possible D gene (6 bases). Deletions cut 6 bases from V and 4 bases from J, with 10 bases between. Germline loops: CDR1 LNHDA, CDR2 SQIVND (reference sequence). The CDR3 totals 13 residues. CDR3 DNA: TGTGCCAGTAGGTCAGGGGTAAATCAGCCCCAGCATTTT. This translates into CASRSGVNQPQHF.

This clonotype has ten or more counts. This chain uses TRBV7-9 with TRBJ2-7; 12 bases fit TRBD2. CDR3 length: 15 residues. V lost 6 bases to trimming and J lost 3 bases; unmatched junction nucleotides: 6. Per germline, CDR1 SEHNR and CDR2 FQNEAQ (reference sequence). The CDR3 DNA sequence: TGTGCCAGCAGTTTACTAGCGGGAGGTAACTACGAGCAGTACTTC. As protein: CASSLLAGGNYEQYF. Full variable domain (remainder filled in from reference TRBV7-9 and TRBJ2-7): DTGVSQNPRHKITKRGQNVTFRCDPISEHNRLYWYRQTLGQGPEFLTYFQNEAQLEKSRLLSDRFSAERPKGSFSTLEIQRTEQGDSAMYLCASSLLAGGNYEQYFGPGTRLTVT.

The genes are TRBV12-3 or TRBV12-4 and TRBJ1-6; D ambiguous. This CDR3 spans 20 amino acids. The ends were cut back, 3 bases at V and 0 bases at J, with 21 bases in the middle. CDR3 amino acids: CASSFSGSQPPGSYNSPLHF. CDR3 in DNA: TGTGCCAGCAGTTTCTCCGGGTCGCAACCACCAGGCTCCTATAATTCACCCCTCCACTTT.

This clonotype was seen repeatedly, ten times or more. This chain connects TRBV7-2 to TRBJ2-7; D is tentatively TRBD1 or TRBD2 (6 bases each). Trimming removed 5 bases from V and 3 bases from J, with 14 bases in between. The CDR3 consists of 14 residues. Germline assignment: CDR1 SGHTA and CDR2 FQGNSA. CDR3 coding DNA: TGTGCCAGCAGCCCAGGGGCGGGAAACTACGAGCAGTACTTC. This gives the protein CASSPGAGNYEQYF. The full variable domain, completed using reference TRBV7-2 and TRBJ2-7, is GAGVSQSPSNKVTEKGKDVELRCDPISGHTALYWYRQSLGQGLEFLIYFQGNSAPDKSGLPSDRFSAERTGGSVSTLTIQRTQQEDSAVYLCASSPGAGNYEQYFGPGTRLTVT.

The table lists this clonotype with many counts. The V gene is TRBV11-2, the J gene TRBJ2-3; the match to TRBD1 covers 7 bases. V gave up 2 bases and J gave up 0 bases; unmatched junction bases: 8. CDR1 and CDR2 (germline): SGHAT, FQNNGV. The CDR3 has 17 residues. The CDR3: CASSLKITGDSTDTQYF. CDR3 sequence (DNA): TGTGCCAGCAGCTTAAAGATTACAGGGGATAGCACAGATACGCAGTATTTT.

This clonotype was seen repeatedly, ten times or more. This chain uses TRBV7-9 with TRBJ2-1, with 10 bases aligning to TRBD2. Per the germline V gene, CDR1 is SEHNR and CDR2 is FQNEAQ (reference sequence). This CDR3 region has 17 residues. The V and J ends lost 4 bases and 4 bases, in that order; junction bases with no gene match: 10. The CDR3 sequence is CASSSLLAGGLYNEQFF. The CDR3 region has the DNA TGTGCCAGCAGCTCATTATTAGCGGGAGGCTTATACAATGAGCAGTTCTTC.

This clonotype was recorded a few times. The gene calls are TRBV5-8 and TRBJ1-5; D call uncertain. This CDR3 comprises 15 residues. Germline V gives CDR1 SGHTS, CDR2 YDEGEE. The V end was cut by 1 base, the J end by 0 bases, with 8 bases between. The CDR3 loop is CASSLLEISNQPQHF. The DNA of the CDR3 is TGTGCCAGCAGCTTGCTGGAGATTAGCAATCAGCCCCAGCATTTT.

This clonotype is a singleton in its sample. This rearrangement joins TRBV7-2 to TRBJ2-3; D ambiguous. CDR3 length: 13 amino acids. V dropped 7 bases and J dropped 2 bases, with 10 bases sitting between them. Germline CDR1 reads SGHTA; CDR2 reads FQGNSA. The CDR3 DNA is TGTGCCAGCAACTCCCCCCTCACAGATACGCAGTATTTT. Translated, it gives CASNSPLTDTQYF. Drawing the rest from reference TRBV7-2 and TRBJ2-3, the complete variable domain is GAGVSQSPSNKVTEKGKDVELRCDPISGHTALYWYRQSLGQGLEFLIYFQGNSAPDKSGLPSDRFSAERTGGSVSTLTIQRTQQEDSAVYLCASNSPLTDTQYFGPGTRLTVL.

On this clonotype: At one of its ends the junction is not consistent with the germline gene, which may arise from a read error. The V call is TRBV4-1, the J call TRBJ1-1, with a weak D call TRBD1 (6 bases). The CDR3 spans 14 residues. Germline lookup yields CDR1 MGHRA and CDR2 YSYEKL. CDR3 protein: CASSRPGGGTEAFF. The CDR3 nucleotides read TGTGCCAGCAGCCGGCCGGGGGGCGGCACTGAAGCTTTCTTT.

V and J are TRBV4-2 and TRBJ2-2, with 12 nucleotides matching TRBD2. V lost 5 bases to trimming and J lost 1 base; unmatched junction nucleotides: 5. CDR1 and CDR2 (germline): LGHNA, YNFKEQ. The CDR3 loop spans 17 amino acids. The DNA for the CDR3 is TGTGCCAGCAGCTCCCCTAGCGGGAGGGAGAACACCGGGGAGCTGTTTTTT. Translation: CASSSPSGRENTGELFF.

This clonotype was seen many times. The rearrangement uses TRBV7-9 and TRBJ2-2, with TRBD1 identical over 8 bases. V shed 5 bases and J 3 bases; nucleotides not matched to a gene: 17. The CDR3 covers 19 residues. Germline CDR1 and CDR2: SEHNR and FQNEAQ (reference sequence). CDR3 nucleotide sequence: TGTGCCAGCAGCCCTCCCTCTCCCCGCAGGGGGCGAGACACCGGGGAGCTGTTTTTT. It translates to CASSPPSPRRGRDTGELFF.

This clonotype showed up many times. The chain employs TRBV19 and TRBJ1-1; D perhaps matches TRBD1 (6 bases). The V gene lost 7 bases and the J gene lost 4 bases, with 13 bases spanning the gap. This CDR3 comprises 13 residues. Germline CDR1 LNHDA, CDR2 SQIVND (reference sequence). The CDR3 sequence is CASKKGEGTEAFF. The DNA of the CDR3 is TGTGCCAGTAAAAAGGGGGAGGGCACTGAAGCTTTCTTT.

This clonotype has a handful of counts. The chain has TRBV20-1 and TRBJ1-5; D gene ambiguous. This CDR3 has 14 residues. Germline loops: CDR1 DFQATT, CDR2 SNEGSKA (reference sequence). V lost 0 bases, J lost 2 bases, and 8 bases lay in between. The CDR3 loop reads CSARDWGGNQPQHF. The CDR3 region has the DNA TGCAGTGCTAGAGATTGGGGTGGCAATCAGCCCCAGCATTTT.

This clonotype occurred many times. The gene calls are TRBV20-1 and TRBJ2-7, with D possibly matching TRBD2 (5 bases). The CDR3 consists of 14 residues. V was clipped by 6 bases and J by 0 bases, with 15 bases between them. Germline values: CDR1 DFQATT, CDR2 SNEGSKA (reference sequence). CDR3 sequence reads: CSATEVGSSYEQYF. The CDR3, as DNA: TGCAGTGCCACGGAGGTGGGGAGCTCCTACGAGCAGTACTTC.